This T cell receptor (beta chain) was found in a study of tumor-infiltrating lymphocytes in primary liver carcinoma. The study, taken as a whole, reports: For tumor-adjacent and tumor-blood pairs, overlap was less than that seen for tumor region pairs. Representation across all five tumor regions was limited to only about 7-25% of top clones.

Details on this clonotype: Antigen unknown. Germline is not matched at one junction end, which may reflect a read error.

The tissue used was unsorted bulk material of about 17-33 mg. RNA and DNA were co-extracted from it with the AllPrep DNA/RNA mini kit. Researchers generated TCR beta cDNA from 500 ng of total RNA, relying on a constant-region primer. Amplification in three nested multiplex PCR rounds with slightly modified ARM-PCR gave rise to TCR beta libraries. PCR rounds one and two used TRBV1-TRBV30 forward primers with a C-beta reverse primer for approximately 11 cycles each. TCRdb analysed the multiplex PCR reads with MiXCR anew, one entry per CDR3 protein. The profile covers around 100,000 distinct CDR3 sequences, with 65% to 75% appearing a single time and around 12% taken by the ten largest. This CDR3 is 14 amino acids long. In germline, CDR1 is MNHNY, CDR2 SVGAGI (reference sequence).

The sequenced sample consisted of liver tumor tissue from sampling region 2. Subset here: tumor region T2, inferior pole. This TCR was sampled from a woman aged 60-75 years with primary liver carcinoma and hepatitis B virus infection. V gene TRBV6-6 combines with J gene TRBJ2-7, with TRBD1 matching over 8 bases. The CDR3 is CASSSRDRTYKQYF. Here the CDR3 DNA reads TGTGCCAGCAGTTCCCGGGACAGGACCTACAAGCAATACTTC.